This T cell receptor beta chain was sequenced in a study of CD4+ T cells in melanoma (dated by TCRdb to the early 2020s). Regarding the research as a whole: The study investigated neoantigen-specific CD4+ T cells in human melanoma. Broad study findings and their caveats: Neoantigen-specific CD4+ T cells in melanoma were reported to show diverse differentiation states. The report described a correlation between neoantigen-specific CD4+ T cells and the function of CD8+ T cells, macrophages and B cells.

The method was the immunoSEQ multiplex PCR assay. Held by TCRdb, this immuneACCESS table contains in-frame sequences only and omits some clones. Under half of the omission traces to an unresolved V gene where checked; the cause of the rest is unknown. This sample gives 9,000 to 13,000 clones in total; around two thirds of them show up just once. Roughly 25% of the sample is taken by the ten largest. On this clone itself: What antigen it recognizes has not been identified. No base qualities exist here, and no much larger clone lies one base off it.

Patients with melanoma were used as donors. The receptor comes from a human donor with melanoma. Source material: cells from a culture (not recorded whether cultured in vitro).

Read as DNA, the sequence is TGCGCCAGCAGCGGCAGGACAGGGGGGCGGACTTATGGCTACACCTTC. The resulting protein is CASSGRTGGRTYGYTF. Recombination linked TRBV5-1 to TRBJ1-2; 10 bases in the middle match TRBD1. Including the terminal cysteine and phenylalanine, the CDR3 comprises 16 residues. Of the read, only the CDR3 DNA is kept; its 48 bases are in frame from base 1. Trimmed from V: 4 bases; trimmed from J: 5 bases; junction bases lacking a gene match: 11. The germline V gene gives CDR1 as SGHRS and CDR2 as YFSETQ.